This TCR beta chain was sequenced for a study of blood T cell repertoires in COVID-19. The wider study: T cells, B-cell-depleted T cells, or PBMCs supplied cDNA or gDNA.

Trimming took 7 bases from V and 3 from J, leaving 12 bases between them. This CDR3 has 13 residues. Germline values: CDR1 MDHEN, CDR2 SYDVKM. Original analysis: Estimated nucleated cell counts came from reference gene primer amplification. Produced via immunoSEQ multiplex PCR; TCRdb's table is partial and in-frame only. That table gives V, J and clone size, and the DNA gave D and trimming. The data contain 430,000 or so clones, approximately 90% of them singletons. Researchers sorted participants into cohorts using their self-reported clinical history. The sequenced sample was PBMCs or T cells enriched from blood (not recorded which). The gene calls are TRBV28 and TRBJ1-1, with a tentative D call TRBD1 (5 bases). The source of this sequence is a woman aged 18-35 years who had been exposed to COVID-19. The CDR3 region is CASNPRQYTEAFF. CDR3 in DNA: TGTGCCAGCAATCCCCGACAGTACACTGAAGCTTTCTTT.